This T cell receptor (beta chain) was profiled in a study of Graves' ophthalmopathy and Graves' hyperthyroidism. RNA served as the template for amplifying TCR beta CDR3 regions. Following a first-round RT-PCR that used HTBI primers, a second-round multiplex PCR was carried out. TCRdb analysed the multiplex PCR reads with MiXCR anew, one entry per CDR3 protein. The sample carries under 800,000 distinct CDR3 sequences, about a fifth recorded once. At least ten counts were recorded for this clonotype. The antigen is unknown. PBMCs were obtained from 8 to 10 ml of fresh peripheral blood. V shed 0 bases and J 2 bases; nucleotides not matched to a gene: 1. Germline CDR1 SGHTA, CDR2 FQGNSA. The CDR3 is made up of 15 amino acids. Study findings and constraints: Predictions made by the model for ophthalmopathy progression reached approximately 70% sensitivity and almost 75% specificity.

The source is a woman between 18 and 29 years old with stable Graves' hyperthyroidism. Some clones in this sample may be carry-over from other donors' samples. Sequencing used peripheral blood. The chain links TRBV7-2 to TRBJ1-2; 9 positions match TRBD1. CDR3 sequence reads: CASSLAGTGNYGYTF. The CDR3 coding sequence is TGTGCCAGCAGCTTAGCCGGGACAGGGAACTATGGCTACACCTTC.